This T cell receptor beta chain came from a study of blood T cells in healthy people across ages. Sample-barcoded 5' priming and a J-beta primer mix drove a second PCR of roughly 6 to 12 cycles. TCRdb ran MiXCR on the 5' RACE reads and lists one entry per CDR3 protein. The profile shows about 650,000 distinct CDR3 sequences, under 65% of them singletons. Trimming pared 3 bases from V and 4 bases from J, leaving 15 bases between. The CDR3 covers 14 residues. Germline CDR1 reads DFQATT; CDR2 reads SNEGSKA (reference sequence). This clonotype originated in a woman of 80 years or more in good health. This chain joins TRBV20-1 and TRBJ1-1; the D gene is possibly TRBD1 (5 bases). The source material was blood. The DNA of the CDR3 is TGCAGTGCTAGGATTCACGGGGGGAGCACTGAAGCTTTCTTT. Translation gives CSARIHGGSTEAFF.